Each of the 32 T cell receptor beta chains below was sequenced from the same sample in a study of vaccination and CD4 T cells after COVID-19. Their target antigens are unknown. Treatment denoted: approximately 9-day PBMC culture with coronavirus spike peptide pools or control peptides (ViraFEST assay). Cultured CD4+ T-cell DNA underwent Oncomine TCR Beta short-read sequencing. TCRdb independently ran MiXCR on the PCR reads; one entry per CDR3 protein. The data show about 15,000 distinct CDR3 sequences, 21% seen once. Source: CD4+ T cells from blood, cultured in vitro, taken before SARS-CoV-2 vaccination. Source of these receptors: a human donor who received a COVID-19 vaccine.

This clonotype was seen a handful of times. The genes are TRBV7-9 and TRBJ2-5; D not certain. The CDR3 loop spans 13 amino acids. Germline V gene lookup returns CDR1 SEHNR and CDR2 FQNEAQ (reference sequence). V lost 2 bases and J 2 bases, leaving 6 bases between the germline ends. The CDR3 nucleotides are TGTGCCAGCAGCTTACAACCTCAAGAGACCCAGTACTTC. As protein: CASSLQPQETQYF.

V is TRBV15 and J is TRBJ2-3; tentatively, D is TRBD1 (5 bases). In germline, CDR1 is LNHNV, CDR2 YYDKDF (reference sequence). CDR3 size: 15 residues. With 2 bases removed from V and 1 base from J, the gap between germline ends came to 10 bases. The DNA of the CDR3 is TGTGCCACCAGCAGAAAGCAGGGTGGCACAGATACGCAGTATTTT. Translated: CATSRKQGGTDTQYF.

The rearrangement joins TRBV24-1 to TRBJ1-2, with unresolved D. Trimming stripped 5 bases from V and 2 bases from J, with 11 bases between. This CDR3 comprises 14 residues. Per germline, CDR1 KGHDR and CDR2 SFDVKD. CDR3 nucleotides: TGTGCCACCAGTGTAGCGGCGATAAACTATGGCTACACCTTC. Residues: CATSVAAINYGYTF.

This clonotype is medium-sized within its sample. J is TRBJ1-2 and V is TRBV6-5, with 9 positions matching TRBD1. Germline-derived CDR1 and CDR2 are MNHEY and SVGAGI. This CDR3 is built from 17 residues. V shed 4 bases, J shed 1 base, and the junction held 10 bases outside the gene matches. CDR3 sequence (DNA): TGTGCCAGCAGTTCGAACAGGGGGCGGGCGGTTAACTATGGCTACACCTTC. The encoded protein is CASSSNRGRAVNYGYTF.

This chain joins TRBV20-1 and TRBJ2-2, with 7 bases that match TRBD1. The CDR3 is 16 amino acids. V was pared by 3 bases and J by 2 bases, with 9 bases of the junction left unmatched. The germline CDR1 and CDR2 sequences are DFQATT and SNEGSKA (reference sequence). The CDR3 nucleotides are TGCAGTGCTAGGGAGAGTGGGACAGACAACACCGGGGAGCTGTTTTTT. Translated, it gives CSARESGTDNTGELFF.

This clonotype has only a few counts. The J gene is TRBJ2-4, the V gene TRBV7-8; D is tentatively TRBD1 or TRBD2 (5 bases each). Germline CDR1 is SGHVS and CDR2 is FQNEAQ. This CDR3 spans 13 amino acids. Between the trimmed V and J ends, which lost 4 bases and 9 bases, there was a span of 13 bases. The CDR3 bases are TGTGCCAGCAGCTCCGAGGGGCACGGCATTCAGTACTTC. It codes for CASSSEGHGIQYF.

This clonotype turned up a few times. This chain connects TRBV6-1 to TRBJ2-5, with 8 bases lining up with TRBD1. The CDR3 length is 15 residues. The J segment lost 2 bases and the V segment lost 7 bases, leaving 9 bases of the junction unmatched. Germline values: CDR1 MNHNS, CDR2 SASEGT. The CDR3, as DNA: TGTGCCAGCACTGGGTATGGACAGGGACAAGAGACCCAGTACTTC. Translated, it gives CASTGYGQGQETQYF.

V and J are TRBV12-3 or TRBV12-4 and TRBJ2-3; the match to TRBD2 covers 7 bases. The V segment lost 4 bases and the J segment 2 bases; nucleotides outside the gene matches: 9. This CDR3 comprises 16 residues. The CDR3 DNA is TGTGCCAGCAGTTGGGACTACCAGGGTAACACAGATACGCAGTATTTT. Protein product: CASSWDYQGNTDTQYF.

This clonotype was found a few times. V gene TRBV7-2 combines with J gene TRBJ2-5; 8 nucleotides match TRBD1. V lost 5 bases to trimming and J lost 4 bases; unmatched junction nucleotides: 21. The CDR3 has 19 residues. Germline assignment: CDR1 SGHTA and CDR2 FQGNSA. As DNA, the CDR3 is TGTGCCAGCAGCCGTTATCCTCCAGGGGGCGCCGGGAGAGGAGAGACCCAGTACTTC. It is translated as CASSRYPPGGAGRGETQYF.

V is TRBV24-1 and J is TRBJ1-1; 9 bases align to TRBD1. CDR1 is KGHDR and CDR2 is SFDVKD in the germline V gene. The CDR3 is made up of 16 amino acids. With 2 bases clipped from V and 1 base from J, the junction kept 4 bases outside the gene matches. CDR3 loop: CATSDSLTGGNTEAFF. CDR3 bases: TGTGCCACCAGTGATTCCTTGACAGGGGGGAACACTGAAGCTTTCTTT.

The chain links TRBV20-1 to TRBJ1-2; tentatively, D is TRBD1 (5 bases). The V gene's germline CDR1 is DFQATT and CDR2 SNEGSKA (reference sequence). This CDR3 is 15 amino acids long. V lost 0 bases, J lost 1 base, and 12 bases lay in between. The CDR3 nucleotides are TGCAGTGCTAGAGACCCCGCGCAGGGTAACTATGGCTACACCTTC. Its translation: CSARDPAQGNYGYTF.

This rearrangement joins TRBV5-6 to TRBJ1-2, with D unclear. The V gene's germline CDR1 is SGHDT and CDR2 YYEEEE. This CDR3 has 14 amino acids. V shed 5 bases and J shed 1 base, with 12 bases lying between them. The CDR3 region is CASRFATVNYGYTF. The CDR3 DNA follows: TGTGCCAGCAGATTCGCGACGGTTAACTATGGCTACACCTTC.

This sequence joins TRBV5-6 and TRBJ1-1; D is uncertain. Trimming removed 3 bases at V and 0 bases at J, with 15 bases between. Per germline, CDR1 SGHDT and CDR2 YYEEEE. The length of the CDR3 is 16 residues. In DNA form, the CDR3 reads TGTGCCAGCAGCTACCTGACACGAGCTATGAACACTGAAGCTTTCTTT. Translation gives CASSYLTRAMNTEAFF.

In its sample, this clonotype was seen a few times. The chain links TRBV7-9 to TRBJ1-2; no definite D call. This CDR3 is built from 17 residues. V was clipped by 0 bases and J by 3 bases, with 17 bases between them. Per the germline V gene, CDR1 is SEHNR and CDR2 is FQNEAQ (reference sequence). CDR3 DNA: TGTGCCAGCAGCTTAGCCGGGGAACTCGGTTCTTACTATGGCTACACCTTC. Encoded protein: CASSLAGELGSYYGYTF.

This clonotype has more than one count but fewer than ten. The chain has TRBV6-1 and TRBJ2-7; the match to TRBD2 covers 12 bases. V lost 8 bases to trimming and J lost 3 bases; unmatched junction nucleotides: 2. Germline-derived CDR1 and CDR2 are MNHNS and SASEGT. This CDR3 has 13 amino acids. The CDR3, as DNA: TGTGCCAGCGCGACTAGCGGGAGCTACGAGCAGTACTTC. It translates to CASATSGSYEQYF.

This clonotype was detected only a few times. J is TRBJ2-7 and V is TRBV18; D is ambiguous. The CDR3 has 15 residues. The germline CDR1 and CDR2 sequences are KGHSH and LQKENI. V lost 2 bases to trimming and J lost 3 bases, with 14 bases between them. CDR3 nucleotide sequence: TGTGCCAGCTCACCAGTCGAGGTGAACAACTACGAGCAGTACTTC. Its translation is CASSPVEVNNYEQYF.

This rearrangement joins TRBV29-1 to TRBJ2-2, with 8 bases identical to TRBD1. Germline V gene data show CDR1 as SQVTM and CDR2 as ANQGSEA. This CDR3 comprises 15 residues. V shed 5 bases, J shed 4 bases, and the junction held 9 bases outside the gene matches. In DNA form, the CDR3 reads TGCAGCGTTTCTTTACAGGGGGTCAGCACCGGGGAGCTGTTTTTT. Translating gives CSVSLQGVSTGELFF.

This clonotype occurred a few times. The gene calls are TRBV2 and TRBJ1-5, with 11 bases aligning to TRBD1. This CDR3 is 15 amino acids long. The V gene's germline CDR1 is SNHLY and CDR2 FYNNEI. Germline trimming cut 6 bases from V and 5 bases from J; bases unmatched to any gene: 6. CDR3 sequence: CASRGTGGRHQPQHF. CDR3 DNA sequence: TGTGCCAGCAGGGGGACAGGGGGTCGGCATCAGCCCCAGCATTTT.

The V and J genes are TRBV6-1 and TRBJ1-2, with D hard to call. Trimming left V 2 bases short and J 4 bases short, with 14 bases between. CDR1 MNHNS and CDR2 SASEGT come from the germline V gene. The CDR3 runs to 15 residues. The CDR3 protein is CASSERSRITYGYTF. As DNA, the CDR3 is TGTGCCAGCAGTGAAAGGTCCCGTATTACCTATGGCTACACCTTC.

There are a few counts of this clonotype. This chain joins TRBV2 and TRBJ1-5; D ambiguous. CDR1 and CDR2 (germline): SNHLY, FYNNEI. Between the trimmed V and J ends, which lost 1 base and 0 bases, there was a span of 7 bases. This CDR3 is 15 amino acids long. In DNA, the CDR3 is TGTGCCAGCAGTGAAGGGAATCTTAGCAATCAGCCCCAGCATTTT. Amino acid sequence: CASSEGNLSNQPQHF.

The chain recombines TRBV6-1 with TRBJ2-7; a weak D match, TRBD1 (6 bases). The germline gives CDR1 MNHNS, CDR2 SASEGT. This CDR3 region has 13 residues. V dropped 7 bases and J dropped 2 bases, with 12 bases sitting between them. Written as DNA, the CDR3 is TGTGCCAGCACCGGCGGACAGACCTACGAGCAGTACTTC. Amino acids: CASTGGQTYEQYF.

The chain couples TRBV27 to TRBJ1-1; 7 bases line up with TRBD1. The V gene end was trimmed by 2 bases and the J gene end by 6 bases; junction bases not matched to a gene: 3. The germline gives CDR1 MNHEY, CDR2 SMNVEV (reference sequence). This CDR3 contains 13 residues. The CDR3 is CASSLRGRAEAFF. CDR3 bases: TGTGCCAGCAGTTTAAGGGGGCGGGCTGAAGCTTTCTTT.

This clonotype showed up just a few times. The DNA for the CDR3 is TGTGCCAGCAGTGAATCTGGATCCGGGGGAGGGGCTGAAGCTTTCTTT. Its protein product is CASSESGSGGGAEAFF. The rearrangement uses TRBV25-1 and TRBJ1-1; D is perhaps TRBD1 (5 bases). The germline V gene encodes CDR1 MGHDK and CDR2 SYGVNS. The CDR3 contains 16 residues. V was shortened by 1 base and J by 6 bases, with 18 bases between the two germline ends.

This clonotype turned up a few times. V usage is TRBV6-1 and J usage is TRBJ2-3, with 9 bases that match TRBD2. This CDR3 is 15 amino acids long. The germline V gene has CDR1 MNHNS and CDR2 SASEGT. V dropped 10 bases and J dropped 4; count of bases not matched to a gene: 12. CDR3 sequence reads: CATLRLAALSDTQYF. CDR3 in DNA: TGTGCCACCTTACGACTAGCGGCGTTGTCAGATACGCAGTATTTT.

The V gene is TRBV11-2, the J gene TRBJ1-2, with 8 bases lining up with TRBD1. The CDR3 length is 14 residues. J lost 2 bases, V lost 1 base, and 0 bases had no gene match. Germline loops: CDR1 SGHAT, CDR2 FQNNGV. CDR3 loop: CASSLGTGNYGYTF. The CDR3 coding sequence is TGTGCCAGCAGCTTAGGGACAGGGAACTATGGCTACACCTTC.

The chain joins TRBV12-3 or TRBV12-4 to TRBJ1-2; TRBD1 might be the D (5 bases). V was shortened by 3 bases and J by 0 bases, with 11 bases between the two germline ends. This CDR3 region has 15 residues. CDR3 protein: CASSFMRQSNYGYTF. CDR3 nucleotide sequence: TGTGCCAGCAGTTTTATGCGACAGTCTAACTATGGCTACACCTTC.

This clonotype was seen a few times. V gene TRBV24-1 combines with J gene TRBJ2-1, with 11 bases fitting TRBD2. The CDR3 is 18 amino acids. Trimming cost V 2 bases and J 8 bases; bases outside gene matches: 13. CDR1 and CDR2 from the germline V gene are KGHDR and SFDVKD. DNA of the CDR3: TGTGCCACCAGTGATTCGAGGGTAGCGGGGGGGTTCGTTTATGAGCAGTTCTTC. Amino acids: CATSDSRVAGGFVYEQFF.

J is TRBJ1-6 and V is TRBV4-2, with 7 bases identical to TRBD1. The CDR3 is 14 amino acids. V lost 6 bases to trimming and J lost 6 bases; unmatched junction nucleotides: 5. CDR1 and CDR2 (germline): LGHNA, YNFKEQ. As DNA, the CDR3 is TGTGCCAGCAGTCAGGGGGACAGTAATTCACCCCTCCACTTT. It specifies CASSQGDSNSPLHF.

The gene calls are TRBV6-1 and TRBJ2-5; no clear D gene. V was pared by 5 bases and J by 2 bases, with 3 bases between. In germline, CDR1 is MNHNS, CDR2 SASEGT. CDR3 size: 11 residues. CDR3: CASSRQETQYF. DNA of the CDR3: TGTGCCAGCAGTCGACAAGAGACCCAGTACTTC.

The CDR3, as DNA: TGTGCCAGCAGTGGGCAGGACCTTCGATCTTCTGAGCAGTTCTTC. It translates to CASSGQDLRSSEQFF. The rearrangement links TRBV6-1 to TRBJ2-1; D is undetermined. Germline lookup yields CDR1 MNHNS and CDR2 SASEGT. The CDR3 spans 15 residues. V gave up 4 bases and J gave up 9 bases, with 19 bases separating them.

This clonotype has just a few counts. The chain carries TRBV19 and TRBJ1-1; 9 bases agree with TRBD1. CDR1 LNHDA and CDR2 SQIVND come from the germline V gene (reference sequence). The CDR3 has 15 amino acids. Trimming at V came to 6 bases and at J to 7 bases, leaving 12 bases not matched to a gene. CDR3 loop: CASRTGTGREGEAFF. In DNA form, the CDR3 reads TGTGCCAGTAGGACCGGGACAGGGAGAGAAGGTGAAGCTTTCTTT.

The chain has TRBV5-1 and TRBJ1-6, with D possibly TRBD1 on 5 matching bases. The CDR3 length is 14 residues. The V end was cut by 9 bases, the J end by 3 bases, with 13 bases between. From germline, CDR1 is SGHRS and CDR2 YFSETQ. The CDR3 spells CATRPTVYNSPLHF. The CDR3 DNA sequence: TGCGCCACCCGCCCGACAGTCTATAATTCACCCCTCCACTTT.